One T cell receptor (beta chain) is described in this entry. Subsets obtained from CD4+ cells comprised CD45RA+ naive and CD45RA-negative memory cells. Assay used: immunoSEQ multiplex PCR; TCRdb lists only in-frame clones, some missing. The sample consists of about 510,000 clones, 90% to 97% of them appearing once. The sample comes from a study of shared clonotypes between healthy human individuals. Germline V gene sequence: CDR1 MDHEN, CDR2 SYDVKM. V was clipped by 3 bases and J by 2 bases, with 14 bases between them. The CDR3 length is 15 residues. Sample: naive CD4+ T cells sorted from blood. The subset is: CD45RA+ positively selected. The clonotype was recovered from a woman in her 30s in good health. The rearrangement joins TRBV28 to TRBJ2-7; D perhaps matches TRBD2 (7 bases). The CDR3 DNA reads as TGTGCCAGCAGTTTGGGGGGGGCCTATACCTACGAGCAGTACTTC. As protein: CASSLGGAYTYEQYF.